This is a list of T cell receptor beta chains from one sample in a study of shared clonotypes between healthy human individuals. Clones were read by immunoSEQ multiplex PCR, and TCRdb kept only the in-frame ones, dropping some. The sample records 2 million to 2.5 million clones, approximately 93% being singletons. The sample consisted of naive CD4+ T cells from PBMCs. These receptors originate from a man younger than 35 in good health. Some clones in this sample may be carry-over from other donors' samples. The CDR3 runs from the conserved cysteine through the conserved F or W. D genes are given only for firm matches.

>TRBV6-5|.|TRBJ2-7
CASRRDHSYEQYF
TGTGCCAGCAGAAGGGACCACTCCTACGAGCAGTACTTC
>TRBV7-2|.|TRBJ1-5
CASSKTNQPQHF
TGTGCCAGCAGCAAGACCAATCAGCCCCAGCATTTT
>TRBV6-6|TRBD1|TRBJ2-5
CASGQGFDGETQYF
TGTGCCAGCGGACAGGGGTTTGATGGGGAGACCCAGTACTTC
>TRBV5-1|.|TRBJ1-6
CASSLAASNSPLHF
TGCGCCAGCAGCTTAGCGGCGTCTAATTCACCCCTCCACTTT
>TRBV28|.|TRBJ1-6
CASSSHNSPLHF
TGTGCCAGCAGTTCCCATAATTCACCCCTCCACTTT
>TRBV4-1|.|TRBJ1-3
CASSQVIQRNTIYF
TGCGCCAGCAGCCAAGTTATACAGAGAAACACCATATATTTT
>TRBV30|TRBD1|TRBJ1-2
CAWSGGTAYYGYTF
TGTGCCTGGAGTGGTGGGACAGCTTACTATGGCTACACCTTC
>TRBV25-1|.|TRBJ2-7
CASSDTYLNDEQYF
TGTGCCAGCAGTGACACTTATTTAAACGACGAGCAGTACTTC
>TRBV27|.|TRBJ1-4
CASRVSGRWSNEKLFF
TGTGCCAGCAGAGTAAGCGGGAGGTGGAGTAATGAAAAACTGTTTTTT
>TRBV5-4|.|TRBJ2-1
CASSLGAGIRDEQFF
TGTGCCAGCAGCTTGGGGGCAGGAATTAGGGATGAGCAGTTCTTC
>TRBV25-1|.|TRBJ1-2
CASSDSGQLYGYTF
TGTGCCAGCAGTGACTCGGGGCAACTCTATGGCTACACCTTC
>TRBV5-1|.|TRBJ2-5
CASSLLDGQGTQYF
TGCGCCAGCAGCCTTCTGGACGGCCAGGGGACCCAGTACTTC